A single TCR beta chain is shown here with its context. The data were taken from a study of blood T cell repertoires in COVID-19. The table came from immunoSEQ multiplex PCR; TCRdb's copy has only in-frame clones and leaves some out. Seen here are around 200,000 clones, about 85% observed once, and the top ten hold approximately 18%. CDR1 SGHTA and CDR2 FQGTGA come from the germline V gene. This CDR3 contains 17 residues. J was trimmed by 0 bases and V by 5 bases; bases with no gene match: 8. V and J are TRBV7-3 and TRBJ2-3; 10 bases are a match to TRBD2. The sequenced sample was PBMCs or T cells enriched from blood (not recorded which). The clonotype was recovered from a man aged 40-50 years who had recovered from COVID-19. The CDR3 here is CASSPTPLAGSTDTQYF. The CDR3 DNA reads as TGTGCCAGCAGCCCGACGCCACTAGCGGGGAGCACAGATACGCAGTATTTT.